These T cell receptor beta chains were read from a single sample in a study of blood T cell repertoires in COVID-19. Here immunoSEQ multiplex PCR was the method, and the copy in TCRdb shows in-frame clones only, minus some. Of 210,000 or so clones listed, 70% to 80% are singletons. Sequenced input: peripheral blood. These receptors all stem from a man in his fifties who had recovered from COVID-19. Each CDR3 is given with its conserved first and last residue. Fields, in order: V gene, CDR3 length, J gene, CDR3 protein.

>TRBV29-1|13|TRBJ2-1
CSVGDSSYNEQFF
>TRBV7-2|13|TRBJ2-2
CASSLERARELFF
>TRBV5-1|18|TRBJ2-3
CASSLEFGTSGNTDTQYF
>TRBV27|16|TRBJ2-1
CASTARPRQGGNEQFF
>TRBV5-4|13|TRBJ2-1
CASRDLQDNEQFF
>TRBV11-3|15|TRBJ2-3
CASSQRGAGLDTQYF
>TRBV7-2|14|TRBJ2-7
CASSPPGQGYEQYF
>TRBV24-1|11|TRBJ2-3
CATSDLVQQYF
>TRBV29-1|12|TRBJ1-1
CSVWTGVGEAFF
>TRBV5-1|18|TRBJ2-2
CASSLAPAGIANTGELFF
>TRBV12-3/TRBV12-4|12|TRBJ1-1
CASRSGGVRAFF
>TRBV19|14|TRBJ2-2
CASTPRGNTGELFF
>TRBV5-1|15|TRBJ2-5
CASSAIAGVRETQYF
>TRBV15|13|TRBJ2-7
CATSIGHSYEQYF
>TRBV9|15|TRBJ2-1
CASSVGRAGFNEQFF
>TRBV6-5|11|TRBJ2-2
CASQGPGELFF
>TRBV5-1|13|TRBJ1-6
CASSLKEDSPLHF
>TRBV4-2|14|TRBJ1-1
CASSQEARVGEAFF
>TRBV30|15|TRBJ2-3
CAWGGSGFTTDTQYF
>TRBV19|16|TRBJ2-6
CASSIDGRSGANVLTF
>TRBV19|14|TRBJ2-2
CASSIHVNTGELFF
>TRBV19|16|TRBJ2-1
CASSIYPGQGYNEQFF
>TRBV27|15|TRBJ2-3
CASSFDDRGPDTQYF
>TRBV19|13|TRBJ1-4
CASSRSTNEKLFF
>TRBV6-5|14|TRBJ1-2
CASSTRDSNYGYTF
>TRBV7-9|18|TRBJ2-3
CASSLSLTQGSTTDTQYF
>TRBV7-2|15|TRBJ2-3
CASSLVRGGADTQYF
>TRBV24-1|15|TRBJ2-5
CATSEAGPYGETQYF
>TRBV30|12|TRBJ2-5
CAWSPGGETQYF
>TRBV13|15|TRBJ2-5
CASSLSSGVQETQYF
>TRBV6-2/TRBV6-3|12|TRBJ1-5
CASSHRTAAQHF
>TRBV29-1|11|TRBJ2-1
CSALVSYEQFF
>TRBV19|14|TRBJ1-1
CASSNRDRRTEAFF
>TRBV9|14|TRBJ1-1
CASSVTGVGTEAFF
>TRBV14|13|TRBJ1-2
CASSQDGQGGYTF
>TRBV7-9|16|TRBJ2-1
CASQSGTGGSYNEQFF
>TRBV7-9|15|TRBJ1-6
CASSLLDRDNSPLHF
>TRBV5-1|15|TRBJ2-2
CASSFGTGNTGELFF
>TRBV5-1|12|TRBJ2-1
CASSLPGNEQFF
>TRBV18|13|TRBJ2-7
CASSTSQGTEQYF
>TRBV5-1|16|TRBJ2-3
CASSLTTVTPADTQYF
>TRBV18|14|TRBJ2-2
CASSPDRGTGELFF
>TRBV5-1|15|TRBJ2-3
CASSHLAPITDTQYF
>TRBV10-3|14|TRBJ2-7
CAISVAGATEEQYF
>TRBV9|15|TRBJ1-2
CASSVAVDSNYGYTF
>TRBV30|13|TRBJ2-1
CAWAAGTNNEQFF
>TRBV5-4|15|TRBJ2-1
CASSLAGAAYNEQFF
>TRBV9|16|TRBJ2-3
CASSSIAGGPTDTQYF
>TRBV20-1|14|TRBJ2-7
CSASANRENYEQYF
>TRBV7-2|14|TRBJ2-1
CASSLGAERGEQFF
>TRBV11-2|16|TRBJ2-5
CASSPGPGLWRETQYF
>TRBV3-1/TRBV3-2|12|TRBJ2-7
CASSQAGNEQYF
>TRBV4-1|16|TRBJ1-2
CASSHRLEQGRYGYTF
>TRBV6-5|11|TRBJ2-7
CASRDSYEQYF
>TRBV30|15|TRBJ1-6
CAWRLTSQGRSPLHF
>TRBV7-8|14|TRBJ1-4
CASTRDRGLEKLFF
>TRBV27|19|TRBJ2-1
CASRTLLAGESRSYNEQFF